Presented here are 20 T cell receptor beta chains from one specimen sequenced in a study of blood T cell repertoires in COVID-19. TCRdb keeps only in-frame clones here, not all; method: immunoSEQ multiplex PCR. The table has 50,000 to 65,000 clones, about 91% seen once. Sequences were obtained from peripheral blood. The receptors shown here come from a man aged 50-59 years with active COVID-19.

CDR3 nucleotides: TGTGCCAGCAGCCTCGGACAGGTGATGAACACTGAAGCTTTCTTT. This encodes CASSLGQVMNTEAFF. This rearrangement joins TRBV9 to TRBJ1-1; 7 nucleotides match TRBD1. Unmatched junction bases numbered 6, after V lost 4 bases and J lost 0 bases. The CDR3 length is 15 residues. CDR1 is SGDLS, CDR2 YYNGEE, per germline.

V is TRBV3-1 (or the pseudogene TRBV3-2) and J is TRBJ1-3; 7 bases align to TRBD1. The CDR3 has 14 amino acids. Trimming cost V 7 bases and J 2 bases; bases outside gene matches: 5. The germline V gene encodes CDR1 LGHDT and CDR2 YNNKEL (reference sequence). CDR3 residues: CASTPTGTGNTIYF. DNA of the CDR3: TGTGCCAGCACCCCGACAGGGACTGGAAACACCATATATTTT.

The rearrangement joins TRBV7-6 to TRBJ2-7, with 10 positions matching TRBD2. The CDR3 sequence is 17 residues long. V gave up 4 bases and J gave up 0 bases; unmatched junction bases: 9. Germline CDR1 SGHVS, CDR2 FNYEAQ. CDR3 sequence reads: CASSSTLAGASSYEQYF. CDR3 bases: TGTGCCAGCAGCTCAACCCTAGCGGGGGCAAGCTCCTACGAGCAGTACTTC. The whole variable domain, filled in from reference TRBV7-6 and TRBJ2-7, reads GAGVSQSPRYKVTKRGQDVALRCDPISGHVSLYWYRQALGQGPEFLTYFNYEAQQDKSGLPNDRFSAERPEGSISTLTIQRTEQRDSAMYRCASSSTLAGASSYEQYFGPGTRLTVT.

The gene calls are TRBV18 and TRBJ1-5; tentatively, D is TRBD1 (6 bases). The V and J ends lost 3 bases and 1 base respectively, with 7 bases between them. From germline, CDR1 is KGHSH and CDR2 LQKENI. This CDR3 is 14 amino acids long. The CDR3 nucleotides read TGTGCCAGCTCACCCGGACAGAGCAATCAGCCCCAGCATTTT. It is translated as CASSPGQSNQPQHF.

The chain couples TRBV7-8 to TRBJ2-5; possibly TRBD1 for D (5 bases). Trimming shortened V by 5 bases and J by 4 bases, and 17 bases separated the two germline ends. The CDR3 consists of 15 residues. Germline assignment: CDR1 SGHVS and CDR2 FQNEAQ. The CDR3 coding sequence is TGTGCCAGCAGCGTAGGCAGGGTCGGCGCAGAGACCCAGTACTTC. Translation: CASSVGRVGAETQYF.

The gene calls are TRBV28 and TRBJ1-1, with D tentatively TRBD1 (6 bases). CDR3 size: 16 residues. Trimming removed 1 base at V and 3 bases at J, with 15 bases between. The V gene's germline CDR1 is MDHEN and CDR2 SYDVKM. DNA for the CDR3: TGTGCCAGCAGTTTATTGGGGGGGGCTCGGGACACTGAAGCTTTCTTT. It is translated as CASSLLGGARDTEAFF.

V is TRBV28 and J is TRBJ1-1; D not resolved. The CDR3 extends over 15 amino acids. Trimming pared 5 bases from V and 7 bases from J, leaving 20 bases between. Germline lookup yields CDR1 MDHEN and CDR2 SYDVKM. The CDR3 region has the DNA TGTGCCAGCAGTGCAATGACGGGTGACGAACATGAAGCTTTCTTT. This sequence encodes CASSAMTGDEHEAFF.

This clone was seen just once. V gene TRBV5-6 combines with J gene TRBJ2-7; 9 bases line up with TRBD1. The CDR3 sequence is 16 residues long. Germline loops: CDR1 SGHDT, CDR2 YYEEEE. Unmatched junction bases numbered 10, after V lost 4 bases and J lost 2 bases. Here the CDR3 reads CASSKTIGTGPYEQYF. Written as DNA, the CDR3 is TGTGCCAGCAGCAAGACCATTGGGACAGGGCCCTACGAGCAGTACTTC.

This clone was detected only a few times. This rearrangement joins TRBV5-1 to TRBJ1-1, with 7 bases fitting TRBD1. J gave up 0 bases and V 4 bases, and 3 bases lay outside the gene matches. Germline V CDR1 and CDR2: SGHRS, YFSETQ. There are 14 residues in the CDR3. CDR3 region: CASSGGQMNTEAFF. Written as DNA, the CDR3 is TGCGCCAGCAGCGGGGGACAGATGAACACTGAAGCTTTCTTT.

J is TRBJ2-1 and V is TRBV5-1; tentative D call: TRBD1 (5 bases). Trimming cost V 0 bases and J 4 bases, with 14 bases left between them. CDR1 SGHRS and CDR2 YFSETQ come from the germline V gene. The CDR3 length is 16 residues. Here the CDR3 DNA reads TGCGCCAGCAGCTTGGGCAGGGAAAACTTTTACAATGAGCAGTTCTTC. Its protein is CASSLGRENFYNEQFF.

The V gene is TRBV9, the J gene TRBJ2-1; TRBD2 matches 13 bases. The CDR3 contains 17 residues. Unmatched junction bases numbered 11, after V lost 1 base and J lost 10 bases. From germline, CDR1 is SGDLS and CDR2 YYNGEE. CDR3 DNA sequence: TGTGCCAGCAGCGTAACCCTTACTAGCGGGAGGGCCGGAGAGCAGTTCTTC. Its protein is CASSVTLTSGRAGEQFF.

Note on this clone: Other DNA sequences of this sample code for an identical CDR3. The V and J genes are TRBV7-9 and TRBJ1-2; unclear D gene. CDR3 length: 13 residues. V was clipped by 5 bases and J by 1 base, with 8 bases between them. The germline CDR1 and CDR2 sequences are SEHNR and FQNEAQ (reference sequence). The CDR3 sequence is CASSPFVNYGYTF. The CDR3 DNA reads TGTGCCAGCAGCCCCTTTGTTAACTATGGCTACACCTTC.

This clone is a singleton in its sample. The chain links TRBV5-5 to TRBJ1-2; D is possibly TRBD1 (6 bases). From germline, CDR1 is SGHKS and CDR2 YYEKEE (reference sequence). The CDR3 covers 15 residues. The germline V and J ends were trimmed by 4 bases and 7 bases, with 20 bases remaining between them. The CDR3 nucleotides are TGTGCCAGCAGCCCCACGGACAGTGGCGGAAGTGGCTACACCTTC. It specifies CASSPTDSGGSGYTF. The full variable domain, with the rest looked up from reference TRBV5-5 and TRBJ1-2, is DAGVTQSPTHLIKTRGQQVTLRCSPISGHKSVSWYQQVLGQGPQFIFQYYEKEERGRGNFPDRFSARQFPNYSSELNVNALLLGDSALYLCASSPTDSGGSGYTFGSGTRLTVV.

The V gene is TRBV5-4, the J gene TRBJ2-1; D gene uncertain. The germline V and J ends were trimmed by 3 bases and 0 bases, with 16 bases remaining between them. Germline loops: CDR1 SGHNT, CDR2 YYREEE (reference sequence). The CDR3 sequence is 17 residues long. The CDR3 sequence is CASSSATGRSSYNEQFF. CDR3 DNA sequence: TGTGCCAGCAGCTCAGCGACTGGTAGGAGCTCCTACAATGAGCAGTTCTTC.

The chain is built from TRBV10-3 and TRBJ2-1, with TRBD2 matching 11 bases. Germline-derived CDR1 and CDR2 are ENHRY and SYGVKD. The junction had 8 bases not matched to a gene; V was cut back by 5 bases and J by 8 bases. This CDR3 is built from 15 residues. The CDR3 DNA reads TGTGCCATCAGTTCCCTAGCGGGGGGCCAGGATGAGCAGTTCTTC. It is translated as CAISSLAGGQDEQFF.

This sequence joins TRBV7-8 and TRBJ2-3; the match to TRBD2 covers 8 bases. The trim removed 1 base at V and 2 bases at J, leaving 5 bases unmatched. The V gene's germline CDR1 is SGHVS and CDR2 FQNEAQ. The length of the CDR3 is 16 residues. The CDR3 reads CASSLVGGGLTDTQYF. The CDR3 nucleotides read TGTGCCAGCAGCTTAGTCGGCGGGGGGCTCACAGATACGCAGTATTTT.

This chain connects TRBV5-4 to TRBJ2-3; 15 bases map to TRBD2. V shed 4 bases, J shed 6 bases, and the junction held 6 bases outside the gene matches. Germline lookup yields CDR1 SGHNT and CDR2 YYREEE (reference sequence). The CDR3 sequence is 16 residues long. CDR3 loop: CASSAGTSGRTDTQYF. CDR3 bases: TGTGCCAGCAGCGCGGGGACTAGCGGGAGGACCGATACGCAGTATTTT.

The chain has TRBV7-2 and TRBJ1-5; TRBD1 aligns across 8 bases. The CDR3 is 15 amino acids. Trimming took 3 bases from V and 4 from J; bases not matched to a gene: 5. The germline gives CDR1 SGHTA, CDR2 FQGNSA. CDR3 DNA sequence: TGTGCCAGCAGCTTTTGGACAGGGCAAAATCAGCCCCAGCATTTT. This translates into CASSFWTGQNQPQHF. Together with reference TRBV7-2 and TRBJ1-5, the CDR3 gives the full variable domain: GAGVSQSPSNKVTEKGKDVELRCDPISGHTALYWYRQSLGQGLEFLIYFQGNSAPDKSGLPSDRFSAERTGGSVSTLTIQRTQQEDSAVYLCASSFWTGQNQPQHFGDGTRLSIL.

The chain uses TRBV21-1 and TRBJ1-5; the table's D call, TRBD1, has no DNA check behind it. TRBV21-1 is a pseudogene locus. The CDR3 is 21 residues long. In DNA form, the CDR3 reads TGTGCCAGCAGCAAGGTCCCTTTATGGGTTAGGGGGAATGGGGTTATCATGGCCCAGCATTTT. Translated: CASSKVPLWVRGNGVIMAQHF.

The gene calls are TRBV7-2 and TRBJ2-1; TRBD2 matches at 7 bases. Germline CDR1 SGHTA, CDR2 FQGNSA. The junction had 16 bases not matched to a gene; V was cut back by 5 bases and J by 9 bases. This CDR3 is 16 amino acids long. In nucleotides, the CDR3 is TGTGCCAGCAGCCAACTTAGGTTCGGACTAGTTCTTGAGCAGTTCTTC. Residues: CASSQLRFGLVLEQFF.